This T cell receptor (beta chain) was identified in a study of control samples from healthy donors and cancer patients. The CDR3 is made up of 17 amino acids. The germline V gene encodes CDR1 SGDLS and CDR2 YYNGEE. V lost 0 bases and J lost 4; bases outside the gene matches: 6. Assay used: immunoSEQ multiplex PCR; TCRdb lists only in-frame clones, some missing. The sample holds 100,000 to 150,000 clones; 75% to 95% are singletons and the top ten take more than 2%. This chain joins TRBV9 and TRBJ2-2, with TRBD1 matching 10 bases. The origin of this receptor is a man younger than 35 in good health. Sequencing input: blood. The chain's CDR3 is CASSVDRGQGSTGELFF. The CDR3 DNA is TGTGCCAGCAGCGTAGACCGGGGACAGGGGAGCACCGGGGAGCTGTTTTTT.